This TCR beta chain was retrieved from a study of cytomegalovirus exposure and HLA in healthy donors. As for the study in general: A later analysis reported the approximately 120 validation repertoires used the same platform as the roughly 700 first-cohort repertoires.

The donors were members of the validation cohort, which comprised roughly 130 subjects and was separate from the first cohort of fewer than 700 subjects. The CDR3 is 16 amino acids. V was cut by 10 bases and J by 1 base, with 19 bases left in between. Per germline, CDR1 MNHNY and CDR2 SVGAGI (reference sequence). Study-level points and caveats: The investigators catalogued 180 or so TCR beta chains as cytomegalovirus-associated. Published work reported that the classifier diagnosed cytomegalovirus status with high specificity and sensitivity.

Regarding this clone: Its antigen is not identified.

Using immunoSEQ multiplex PCR, the repertoire was profiled, and TCRdb retains in-frame clones only, with some absent. The repertoire holds some 260,000 clones, 90% seen once, with 3.1% in the top ten. This chain uses TRBV6-6 with TRBJ1-4, with D perhaps matching TRBD1 (5 bases). The sequence was obtained from a woman aged 30 to 39 in good health and CMV-seronegative. The sequencing sample was made of PBMCs. DNA for the CDR3: TGTGCCACCCTGGGGGAGGCGGGAAGAACTAATGAAAAACTGTTTTTT. It translates to CATLGEAGRTNEKLFF.